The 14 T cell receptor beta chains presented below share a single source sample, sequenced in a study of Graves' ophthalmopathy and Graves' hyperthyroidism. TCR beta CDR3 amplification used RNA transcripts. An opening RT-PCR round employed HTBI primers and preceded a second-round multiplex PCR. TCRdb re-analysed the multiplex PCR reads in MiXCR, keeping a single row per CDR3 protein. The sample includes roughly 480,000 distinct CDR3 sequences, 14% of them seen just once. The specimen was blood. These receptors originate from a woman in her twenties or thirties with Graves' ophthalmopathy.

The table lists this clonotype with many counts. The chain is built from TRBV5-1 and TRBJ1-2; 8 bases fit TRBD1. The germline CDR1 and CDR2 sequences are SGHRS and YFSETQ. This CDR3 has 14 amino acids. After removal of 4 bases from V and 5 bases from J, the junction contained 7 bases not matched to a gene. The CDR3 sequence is CASSPDRDWYGYTF. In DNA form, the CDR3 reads TGCGCCAGCAGCCCGGACAGGGATTGGTATGGCTACACCTTC.

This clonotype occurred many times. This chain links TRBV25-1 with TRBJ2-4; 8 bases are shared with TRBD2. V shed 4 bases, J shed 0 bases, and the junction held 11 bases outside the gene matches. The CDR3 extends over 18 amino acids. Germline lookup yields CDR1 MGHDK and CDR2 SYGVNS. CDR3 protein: CASSGREDTILAKNIQYF. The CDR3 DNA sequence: TGTGCCAGCAGTGGGCGGGAGGACACTATCCTAGCCAAAAACATTCAGTACTTC.

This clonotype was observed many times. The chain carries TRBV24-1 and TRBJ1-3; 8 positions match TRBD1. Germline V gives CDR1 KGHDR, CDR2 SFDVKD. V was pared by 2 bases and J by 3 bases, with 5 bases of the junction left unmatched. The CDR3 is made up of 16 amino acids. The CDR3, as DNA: TGTGCCACCAGTGATTCGGCCAGGGGGCGTGGAAACACCATATATTTT. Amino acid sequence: CATSDSARGRGNTIYF.

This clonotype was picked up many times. The CDR3 region has the DNA TGTGCCAGCAGTTTGCAGGGCAAATTCAACGAGCAGTACTTC. It encodes CASSLQGKFNEQYF. The genes are TRBV27 and TRBJ2-7; a possible D gene is TRBD1 (5 bases). Deletions cut 3 bases from V and 5 bases from J, with 14 bases between. The length of the CDR3 is 14 residues. Germline CDR1 reads MNHEY; CDR2 reads SMNVEV (reference sequence).

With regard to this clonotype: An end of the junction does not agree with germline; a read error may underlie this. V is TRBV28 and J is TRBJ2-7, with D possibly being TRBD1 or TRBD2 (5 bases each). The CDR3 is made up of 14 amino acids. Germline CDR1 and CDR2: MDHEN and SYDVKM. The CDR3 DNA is TGTGCCACCAGTCCCCCAGGGAGCTCCTACGAGCAGTACTTC. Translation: CATSPPGSSYEQYF.

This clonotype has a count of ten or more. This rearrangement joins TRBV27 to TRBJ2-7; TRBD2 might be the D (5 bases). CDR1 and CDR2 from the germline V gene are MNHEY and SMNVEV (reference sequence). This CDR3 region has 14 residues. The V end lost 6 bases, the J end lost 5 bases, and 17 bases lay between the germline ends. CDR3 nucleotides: TGTGCCAGCAGCTTCGGCGGGCCGAACAACGAGCAGTACTTC. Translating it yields CASSFGGPNNEQYF.

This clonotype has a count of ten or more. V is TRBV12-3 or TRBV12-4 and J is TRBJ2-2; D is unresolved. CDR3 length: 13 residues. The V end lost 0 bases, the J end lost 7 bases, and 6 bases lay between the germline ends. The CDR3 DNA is TGTGCCAGCAGTTTAGCCGTGTTCGGGGAGCTGTTTTTT. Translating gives CASSLAVFGELFF.

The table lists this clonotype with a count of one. The CDR3 is CASSYNGQGNQPQHF. As DNA, the CDR3 is TGTGCCAGCAGTTATAATGGACAGGGCAATCAGCCCCAGCATTTT. The rearrangement uses TRBV6-2 or TRBV6-3 and TRBJ1-5, with 7 nucleotides matching TRBD1. The CDR3 spans 15 residues. With 3 bases clipped from V and 2 bases from J, the junction kept 4 bases outside the gene matches. Germline V gene data show CDR1 as MNHEY and CDR2 as SVGEGT.

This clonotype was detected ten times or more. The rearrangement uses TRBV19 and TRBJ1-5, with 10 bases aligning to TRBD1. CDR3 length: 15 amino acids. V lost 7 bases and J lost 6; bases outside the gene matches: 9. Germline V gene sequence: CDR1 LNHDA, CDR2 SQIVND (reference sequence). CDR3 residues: CASKFQTGGGQPQHF. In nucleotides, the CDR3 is TGTGCCAGTAAATTCCAGACAGGGGGCGGTCAGCCCCAGCATTTT. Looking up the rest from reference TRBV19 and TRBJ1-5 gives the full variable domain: DGGITQSPKYLFRKEGQNVTLSCEQNLNHDAMYWYRQDPGQGLRLIYYSQIVNDFQKGDIAEGYSVSREKKESFPLTVTSAQKNPTAFYLCASKFQTGGGQPQHFGDGTRLSIL.

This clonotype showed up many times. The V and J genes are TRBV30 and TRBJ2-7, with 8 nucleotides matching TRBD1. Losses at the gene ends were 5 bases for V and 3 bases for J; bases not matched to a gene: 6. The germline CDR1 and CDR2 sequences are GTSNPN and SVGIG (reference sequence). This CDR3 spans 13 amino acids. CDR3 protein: CAWLDREDYEQYF. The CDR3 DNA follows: TGTGCCTGGTTGGACAGGGAGGACTACGAGCAGTACTTC.

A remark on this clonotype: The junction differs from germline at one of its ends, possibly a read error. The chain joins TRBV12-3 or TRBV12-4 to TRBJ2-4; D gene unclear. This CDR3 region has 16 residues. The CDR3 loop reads CAGSTTKPVAKNVQYF. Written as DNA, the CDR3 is TGTGCCGGCAGTACTACAAAGCCGGTAGCCAAAAACGTTCAGTACTTC.

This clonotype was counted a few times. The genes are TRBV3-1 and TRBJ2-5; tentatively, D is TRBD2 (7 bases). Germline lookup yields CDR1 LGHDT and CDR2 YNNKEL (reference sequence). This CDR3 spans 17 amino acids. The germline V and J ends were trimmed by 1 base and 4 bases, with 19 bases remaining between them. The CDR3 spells CASSQVLGRGGGETQYF. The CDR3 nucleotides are TGTGCCAGCAGCCAAGTTCTCGGTAGGGGGGGTGGAGAGACCCAGTACTTC.

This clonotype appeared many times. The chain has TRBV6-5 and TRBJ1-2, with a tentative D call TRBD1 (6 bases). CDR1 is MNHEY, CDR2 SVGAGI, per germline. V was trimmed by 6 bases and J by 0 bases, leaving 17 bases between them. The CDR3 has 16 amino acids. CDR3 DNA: TGTGCCAGCAGCCGCGGCCGGGGGGCCGCTAACTATGGCTACACCTTC. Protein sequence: CASSRGRGAANYGYTF.

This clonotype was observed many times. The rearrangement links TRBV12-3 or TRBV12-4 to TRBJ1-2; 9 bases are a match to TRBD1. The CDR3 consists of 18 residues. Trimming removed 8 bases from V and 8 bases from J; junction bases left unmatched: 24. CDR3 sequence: CASSSLRDRVISRAGYTF. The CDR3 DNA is TGTGCCAGCTCATCCCTGCGGGACAGGGTAATTAGTAGGGCGGGCTACACCTTC.